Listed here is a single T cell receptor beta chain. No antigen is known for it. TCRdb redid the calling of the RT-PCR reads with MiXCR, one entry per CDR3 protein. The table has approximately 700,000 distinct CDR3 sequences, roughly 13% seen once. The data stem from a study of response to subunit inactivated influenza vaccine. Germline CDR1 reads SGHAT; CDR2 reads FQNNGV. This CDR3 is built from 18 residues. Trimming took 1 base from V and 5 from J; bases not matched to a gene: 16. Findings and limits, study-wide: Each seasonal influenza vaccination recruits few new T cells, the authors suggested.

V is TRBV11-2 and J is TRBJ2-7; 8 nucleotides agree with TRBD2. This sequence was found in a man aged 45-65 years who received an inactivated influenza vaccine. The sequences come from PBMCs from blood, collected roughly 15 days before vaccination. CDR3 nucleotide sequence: TGTGCCAGCAGCTTAGGTGGAGTCCGCCCGCGGGAGGTGAACGAGCAGTACTTC. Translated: CASSLGGVRPREVNEQYF. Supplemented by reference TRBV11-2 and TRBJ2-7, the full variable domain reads EAGVAQSPRYKIIEKRQSVAFWCNPISGHATLYWYQQILGQGPKLLIQFQNNGVVDDSQLPKDRFSAERLKGVDSTLKIQPAKLEDSAVYLCASSLGGVRPREVNEQYFGPGTRLTVT.